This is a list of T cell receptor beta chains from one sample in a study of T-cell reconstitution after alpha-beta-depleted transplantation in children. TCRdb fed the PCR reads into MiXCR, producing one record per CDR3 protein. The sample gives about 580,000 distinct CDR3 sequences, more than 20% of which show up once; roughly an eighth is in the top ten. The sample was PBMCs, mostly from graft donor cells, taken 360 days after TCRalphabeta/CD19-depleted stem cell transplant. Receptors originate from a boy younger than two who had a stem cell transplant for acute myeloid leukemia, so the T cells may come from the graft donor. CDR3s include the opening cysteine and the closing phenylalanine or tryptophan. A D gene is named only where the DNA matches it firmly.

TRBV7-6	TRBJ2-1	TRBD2	CASTLAGGSYNEQFF
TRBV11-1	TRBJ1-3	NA	CASKSDPSGNTIYF
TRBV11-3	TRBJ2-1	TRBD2	CASSVTSGGVGGNEQFF
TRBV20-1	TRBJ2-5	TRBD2	CSANPLAGQETQYF
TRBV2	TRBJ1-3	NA	CASSGTFAQSTIYF
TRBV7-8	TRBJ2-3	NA	CASTPQVPDTQYF
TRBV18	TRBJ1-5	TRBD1	CASSHGTGGGNQPQHF
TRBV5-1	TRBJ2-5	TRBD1	CASSLVNPWTGQETQYF
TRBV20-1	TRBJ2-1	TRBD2	CSAYSTSGLYNEQFF
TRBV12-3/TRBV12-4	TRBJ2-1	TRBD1	CASSYRDRGRNEQFF
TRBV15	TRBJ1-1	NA	CATSRDREGMNTEAFF
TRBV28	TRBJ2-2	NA	CASSLGFLKTGELFF
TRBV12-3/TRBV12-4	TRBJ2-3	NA	CASSFLGGGLGDTQYF
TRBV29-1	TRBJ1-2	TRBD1	CSVRQGGFGYTF
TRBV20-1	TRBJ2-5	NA	CSARPVTQETQYF
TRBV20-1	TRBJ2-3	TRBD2	CSARDRGLAGRLNTDTQYF
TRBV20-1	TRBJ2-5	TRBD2	CSATDSGGPQETQYF
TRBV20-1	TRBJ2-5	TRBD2	CSARAQTSGVQETQYF
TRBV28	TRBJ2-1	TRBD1	CASSFGTGGFNEQFF
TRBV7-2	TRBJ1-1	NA	CASNARGPRSDTEAFF
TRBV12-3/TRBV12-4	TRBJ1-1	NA	CASSLVTAPRTEAFF
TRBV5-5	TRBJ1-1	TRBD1	CASSSLQGPEAFF
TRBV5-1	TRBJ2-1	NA	CASSFVTGYNEQFF
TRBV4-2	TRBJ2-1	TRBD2	CASSFAGGHEQFF
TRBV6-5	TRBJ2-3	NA	CASSFQPDLAETQYF
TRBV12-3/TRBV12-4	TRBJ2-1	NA	CASSSPLEYNEQFF
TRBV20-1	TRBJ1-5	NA	CSVQRGSQPQHF
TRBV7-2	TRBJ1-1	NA	CASSLIGGNPNTEAFF
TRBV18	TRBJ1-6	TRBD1	CASSHSLGQGAHSPLHF
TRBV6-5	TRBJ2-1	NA	CASSYSLNEQFF
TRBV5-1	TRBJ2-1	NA	CASSAPREYNEQFF
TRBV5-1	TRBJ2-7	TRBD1	CASSLEDRGRIDEQYF
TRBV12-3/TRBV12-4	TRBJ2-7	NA	CASSRLTGLRGQYF
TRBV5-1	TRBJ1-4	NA	CASSPAVAGPSATNEKLFF
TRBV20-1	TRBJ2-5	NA	CSASSARGPPGKTQYF
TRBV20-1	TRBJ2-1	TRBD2	CSAQTSGGADEQFF
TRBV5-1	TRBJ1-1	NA	CASSSGQPPDAEAFF
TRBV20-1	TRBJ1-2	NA	CSARAGLQGGNYGYTF
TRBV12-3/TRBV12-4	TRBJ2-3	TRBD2	CASSHPGTSGGASTDTQYF
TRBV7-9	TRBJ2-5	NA	CASSSWDKETQYF
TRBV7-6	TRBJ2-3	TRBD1	CASSSIQGRSTDTQYF
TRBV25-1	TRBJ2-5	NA	CASSDLRTVQETQYF
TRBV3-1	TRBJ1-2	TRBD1	CASSPTSTGAVFLYGYTF
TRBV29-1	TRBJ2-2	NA	CSVEDLGQGFPGELFF
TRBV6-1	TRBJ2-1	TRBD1	CASSGQGRGTYNEQFF
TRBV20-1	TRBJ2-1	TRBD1	CSPTRDRDNEQFF
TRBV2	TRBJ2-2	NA	CASIDPTGELFF
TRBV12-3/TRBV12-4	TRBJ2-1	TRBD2	CASTSSGAQFF
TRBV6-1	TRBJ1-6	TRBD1	CASSRTGVGSPLHF
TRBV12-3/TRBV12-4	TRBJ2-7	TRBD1	CASSFSGTGLHEQYF
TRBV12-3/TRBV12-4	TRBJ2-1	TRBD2	CASRAPGLERFDEQFF
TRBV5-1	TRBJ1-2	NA	CASSVASRDYGYTF
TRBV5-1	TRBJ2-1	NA	CASSWGRRAYNEQFF